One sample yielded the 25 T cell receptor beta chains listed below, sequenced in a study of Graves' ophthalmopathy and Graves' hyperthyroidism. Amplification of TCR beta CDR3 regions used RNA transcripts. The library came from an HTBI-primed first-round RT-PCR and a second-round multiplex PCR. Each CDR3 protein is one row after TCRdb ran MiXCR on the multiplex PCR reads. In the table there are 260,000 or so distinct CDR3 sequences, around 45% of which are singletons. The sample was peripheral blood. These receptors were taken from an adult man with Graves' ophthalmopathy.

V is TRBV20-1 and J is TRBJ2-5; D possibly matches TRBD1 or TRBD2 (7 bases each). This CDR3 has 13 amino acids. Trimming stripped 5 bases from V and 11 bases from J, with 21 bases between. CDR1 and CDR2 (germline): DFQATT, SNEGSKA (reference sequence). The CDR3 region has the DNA TGCAGTGCTGTGGGCTCCAGGGGGGGGGAGCAGTACTTC. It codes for CSAVGSRGGEQYF.

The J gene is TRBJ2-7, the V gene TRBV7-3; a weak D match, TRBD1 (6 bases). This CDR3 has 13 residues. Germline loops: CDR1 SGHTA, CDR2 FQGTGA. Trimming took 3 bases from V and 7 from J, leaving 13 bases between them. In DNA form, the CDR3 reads TGTGCCAGCAGCTTGACAGGCGTCGGGGAGCAGTACTTC. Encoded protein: CASSLTGVGEQYF.

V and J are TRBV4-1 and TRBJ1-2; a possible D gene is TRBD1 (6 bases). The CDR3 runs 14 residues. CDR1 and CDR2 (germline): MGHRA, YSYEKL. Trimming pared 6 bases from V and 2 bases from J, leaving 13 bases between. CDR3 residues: CASRKAGANYGYTF. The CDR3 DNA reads TGCGCCAGCAGAAAGGCAGGGGCGAACTATGGCTACACCTTC.

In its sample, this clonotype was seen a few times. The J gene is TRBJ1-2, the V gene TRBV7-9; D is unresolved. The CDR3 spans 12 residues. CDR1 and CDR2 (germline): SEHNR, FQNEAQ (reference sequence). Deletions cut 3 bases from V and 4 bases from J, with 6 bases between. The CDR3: CASSLELYGYTF. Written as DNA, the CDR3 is TGTGCCAGCAGCTTGGAACTCTATGGCTACACCTTC.

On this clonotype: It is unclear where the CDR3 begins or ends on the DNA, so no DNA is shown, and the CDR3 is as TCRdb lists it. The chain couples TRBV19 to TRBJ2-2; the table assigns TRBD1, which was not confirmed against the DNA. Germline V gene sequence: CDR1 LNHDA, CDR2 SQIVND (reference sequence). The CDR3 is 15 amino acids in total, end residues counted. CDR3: CASSRRGLGPGSCFF.

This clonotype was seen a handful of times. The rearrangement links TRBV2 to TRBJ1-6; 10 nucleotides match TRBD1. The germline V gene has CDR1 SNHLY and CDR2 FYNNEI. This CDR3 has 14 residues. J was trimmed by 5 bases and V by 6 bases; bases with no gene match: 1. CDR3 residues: CASRDRGNNSPLHF. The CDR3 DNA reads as TGTGCCAGCAGGGACAGGGGGAATAATTCACCCCTCCACTTT. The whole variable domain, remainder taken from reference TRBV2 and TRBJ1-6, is EPEVTQTPSHQVTQMGQEVILRCVPISNHLYFYWYRQILGQKVEFLVSFYNNEISEKSEIFDDQFSVERPDGSNFTLKIRSTKLEDSAMYFCASRDRGNNSPLHFGNGTRLTVT.

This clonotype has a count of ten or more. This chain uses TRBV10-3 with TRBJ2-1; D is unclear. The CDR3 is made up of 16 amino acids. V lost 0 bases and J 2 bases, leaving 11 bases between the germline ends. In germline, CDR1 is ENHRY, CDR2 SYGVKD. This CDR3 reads CAISESNLAPYNEQFF. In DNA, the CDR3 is TGTGCCATCAGTGAGTCAAACTTAGCCCCCTACAATGAGCAGTTCTTC.

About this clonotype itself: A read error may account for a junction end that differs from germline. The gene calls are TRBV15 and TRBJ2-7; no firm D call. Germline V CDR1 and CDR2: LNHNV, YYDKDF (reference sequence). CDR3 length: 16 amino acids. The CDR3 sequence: CTTSRDFPDGSYEQYF. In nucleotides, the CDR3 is TGTACCACCAGCAGAGATTTCCCCGACGGCTCCTACGAGCAGTACTTC.

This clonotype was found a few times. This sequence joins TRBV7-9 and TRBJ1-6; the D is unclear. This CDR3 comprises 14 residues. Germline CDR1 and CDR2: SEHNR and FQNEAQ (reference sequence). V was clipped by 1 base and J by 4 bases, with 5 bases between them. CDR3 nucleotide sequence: TGTGCCAGCAGCTTAGACGGGTATAATTCACCCCTCCACTTT. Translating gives CASSLDGYNSPLHF. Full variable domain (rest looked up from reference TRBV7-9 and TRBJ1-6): DTGVSQNPRHKITKRGQNVTFRCDPISEHNRLYWYRQTLGQGPEFLTYFQNEAQLEKSRLLSDRFSAERPKGSFSTLEIQRTEQGDSAMYLCASSLDGYNSPLHFGNGTRLTVT.

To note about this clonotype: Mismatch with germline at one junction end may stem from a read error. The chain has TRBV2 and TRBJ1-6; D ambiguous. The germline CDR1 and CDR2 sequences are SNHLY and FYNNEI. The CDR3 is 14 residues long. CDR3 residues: CASGEWKASRPLHF. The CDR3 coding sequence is TGTGCCAGCGGTGAATGGAAGGCTAGCAGACCCCTCCACTTT.

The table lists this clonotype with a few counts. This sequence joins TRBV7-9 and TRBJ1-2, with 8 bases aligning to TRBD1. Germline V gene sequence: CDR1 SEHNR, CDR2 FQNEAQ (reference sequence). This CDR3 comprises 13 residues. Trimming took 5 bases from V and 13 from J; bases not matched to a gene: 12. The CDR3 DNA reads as TGTGCCAGCAGCCCCGGGACAGGCCGAAGTGGCACCTTC. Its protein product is CASSPGTGRSGTF.

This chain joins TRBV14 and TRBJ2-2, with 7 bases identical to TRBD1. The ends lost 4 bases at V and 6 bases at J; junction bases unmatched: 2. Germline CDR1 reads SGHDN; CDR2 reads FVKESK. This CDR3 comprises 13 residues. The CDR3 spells CASSRGTAGELFF. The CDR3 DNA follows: TGTGCCAGCAGCCGTGGGACAGCCGGGGAGCTGTTTTTT.

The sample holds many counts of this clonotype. The CDR3 region is CASSRQGYEQYF. CDR3 in DNA: TGTGCCAGCAGCCGACAGGGCTACGAGCAGTACTTC. The J gene is TRBJ2-7, the V gene TRBV12-3 or TRBV12-4; 7 positions match TRBD1. Trimming at V came to 6 bases and at J to 3 bases, leaving 2 bases not matched to a gene. This CDR3 spans 12 amino acids.

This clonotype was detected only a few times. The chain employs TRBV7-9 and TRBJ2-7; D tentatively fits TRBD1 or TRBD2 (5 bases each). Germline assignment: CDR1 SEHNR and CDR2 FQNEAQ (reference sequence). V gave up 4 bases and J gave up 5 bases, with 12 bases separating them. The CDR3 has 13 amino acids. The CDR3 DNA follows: TGTGCCAGCAGCTCCCTCCCGGGGCACGAGCAGTACTTC. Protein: CASSSLPGHEQYF.

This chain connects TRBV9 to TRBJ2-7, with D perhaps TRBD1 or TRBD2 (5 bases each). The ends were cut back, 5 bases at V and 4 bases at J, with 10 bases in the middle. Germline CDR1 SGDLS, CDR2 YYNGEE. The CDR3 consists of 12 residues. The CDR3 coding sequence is TGTGCCAGCAGTTACGAGGGGTACGAGCAGTACTTC. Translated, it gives CASSYEGYEQYF.

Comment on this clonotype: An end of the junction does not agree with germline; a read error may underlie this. The CDR3 protein is CASSRGQANQPQHF. In DNA form, the CDR3 reads TGTGCCAGCAGCCGTGGACAGGCCAATCAGCCCCAGCATTTT. The chain combines TRBV10-2 with TRBJ1-5, with 7 positions matching TRBD1. The germline V gene has CDR1 WSHSY and CDR2 SAAADI. This CDR3 contains 14 residues.

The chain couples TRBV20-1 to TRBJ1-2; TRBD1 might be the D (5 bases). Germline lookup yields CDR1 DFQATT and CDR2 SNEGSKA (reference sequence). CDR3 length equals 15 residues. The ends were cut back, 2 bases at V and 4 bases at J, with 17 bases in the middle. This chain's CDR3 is CSARPRGRDPYGYTF. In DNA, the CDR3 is TGCAGTGCTAGACCGAGGGGCAGGGACCCCTATGGCTACACCTTC.

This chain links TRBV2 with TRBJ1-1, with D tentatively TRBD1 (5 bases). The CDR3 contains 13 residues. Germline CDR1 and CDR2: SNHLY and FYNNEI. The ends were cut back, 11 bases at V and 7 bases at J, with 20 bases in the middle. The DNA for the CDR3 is TGTGCCGGCCGGTACAGTGCAGGACATGAAGCTTTCTTT. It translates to CAGRYSAGHEAFF.

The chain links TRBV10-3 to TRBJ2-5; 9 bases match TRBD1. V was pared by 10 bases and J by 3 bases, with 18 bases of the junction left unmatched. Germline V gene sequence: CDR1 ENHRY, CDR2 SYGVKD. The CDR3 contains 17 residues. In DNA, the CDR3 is TGTGCCAGCAGACCCCCCGGGACAGGGCTCCTCGAAGAGACCCAGTACTTC. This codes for CASRPPGTGLLEETQYF.

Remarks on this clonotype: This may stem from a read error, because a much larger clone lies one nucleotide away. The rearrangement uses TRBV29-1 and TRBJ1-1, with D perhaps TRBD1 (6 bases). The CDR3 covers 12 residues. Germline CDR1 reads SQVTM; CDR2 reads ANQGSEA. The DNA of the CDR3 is TGCGGCGTCCACAGGGAGGACACTGAAGCTTTCTTT. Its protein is CGVHREDTEAFF.

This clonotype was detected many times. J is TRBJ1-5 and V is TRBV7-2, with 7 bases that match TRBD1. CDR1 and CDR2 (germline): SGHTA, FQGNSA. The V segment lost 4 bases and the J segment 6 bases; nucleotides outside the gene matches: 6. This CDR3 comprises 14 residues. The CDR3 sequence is CASSSQGGGQPQHF. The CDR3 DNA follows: TGTGCCAGCAGCTCCCAGGGGGGAGGTCAGCCCCAGCATTTT.

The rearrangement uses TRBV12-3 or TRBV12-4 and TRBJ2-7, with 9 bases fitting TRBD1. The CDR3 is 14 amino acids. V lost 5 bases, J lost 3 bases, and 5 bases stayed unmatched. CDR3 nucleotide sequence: TGTGCCAGCAGTAACGGACAGGGGATCTACGAGCAGTACTTC. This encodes CASSNGQGIYEQYF.

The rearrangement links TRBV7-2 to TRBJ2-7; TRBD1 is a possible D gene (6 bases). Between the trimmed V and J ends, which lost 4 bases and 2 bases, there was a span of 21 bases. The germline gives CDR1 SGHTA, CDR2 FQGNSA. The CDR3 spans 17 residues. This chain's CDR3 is CASSSSLQGHHPYEQYF. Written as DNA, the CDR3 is TGTGCCAGCAGCTCCTCACTACAGGGACATCACCCCTACGAGCAGTACTTC.

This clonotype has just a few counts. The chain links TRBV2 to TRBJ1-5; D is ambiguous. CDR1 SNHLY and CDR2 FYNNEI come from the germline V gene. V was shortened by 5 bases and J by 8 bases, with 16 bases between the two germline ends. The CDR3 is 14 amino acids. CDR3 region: CASSPSGSSKPQHF. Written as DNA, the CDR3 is TGTGCCAGCAGTCCTAGCGGGTCCAGCAAGCCCCAGCATTTT.

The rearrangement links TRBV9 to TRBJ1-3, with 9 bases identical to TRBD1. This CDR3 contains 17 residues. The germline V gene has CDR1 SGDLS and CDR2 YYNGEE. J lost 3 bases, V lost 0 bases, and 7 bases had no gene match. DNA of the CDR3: TGTGCCAGCAGCGTAGGGCCGACAGGGGGTTATGGAAACACCATATATTTT. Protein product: CASSVGPTGGYGNTIYF.